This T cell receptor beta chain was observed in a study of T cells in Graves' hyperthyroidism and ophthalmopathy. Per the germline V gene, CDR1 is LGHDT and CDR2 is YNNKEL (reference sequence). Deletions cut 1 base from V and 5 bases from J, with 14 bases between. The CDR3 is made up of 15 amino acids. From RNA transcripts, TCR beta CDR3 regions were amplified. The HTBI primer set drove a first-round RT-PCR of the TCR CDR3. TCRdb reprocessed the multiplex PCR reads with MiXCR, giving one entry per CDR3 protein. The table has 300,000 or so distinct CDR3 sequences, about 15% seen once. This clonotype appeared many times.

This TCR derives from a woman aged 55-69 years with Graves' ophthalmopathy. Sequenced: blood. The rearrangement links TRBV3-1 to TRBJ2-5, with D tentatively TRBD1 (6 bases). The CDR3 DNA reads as TGTGCCAGCAGCCAAGGCCAGTTTAGGGGGGAGACCCAGTACTTC. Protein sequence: CASSQGQFRGETQYF.